Listed below are T cell receptor beta chains from one sample, sequenced in a study of blood T cell repertoires in COVID-19. Using immunoSEQ multiplex PCR, the repertoire was profiled, and TCRdb retains in-frame clones only, with some absent. This sample has about 74,000 clones; approximately 85% occur once, and the top ten carry 20% to 25%. Sequenced input: peripheral blood. The origin of the receptors is a man aged 45-65 years with acute or convalescent COVID-19. CDR3s include the opening cysteine and the closing phenylalanine or tryptophan. Fields, in order: V gene, J gene, CDR3 length, D gene, clone size, CDR3 DNA, CDR3 protein. A D gene is named only where the DNA matches it firmly. Size values are once, few and many counts, or a class for expanded clones, and some rows have none.

V gene: TRBV6-5; J gene: TRBJ2-5; CDR3 length: 14; D gene: TRBD2; clone size: few; CDR3 DNA: TGTGCCAGCAGTCTCCCGGGGGGGCAAAAGACCCAGTACTTC; CDR3 protein: CASSLPGGQKTQYF
V gene: TRBV5-6; J gene: TRBJ2-7; CDR3 length: 13; D gene: -; clone size: once; CDR3 DNA: TGTGCCAGTAGGCGGTACACCTCCTACGAGCAGTACTTC; CDR3 protein: CASRRYTSYEQYF
V gene: TRBV2; J gene: TRBJ2-3; CDR3 length: 16; D gene: TRBD2; clone size: -; CDR3 DNA: TGTGCCAGCAGGGACCGGACTAGCGGGGTAGGAGATACGCAGTATTTT; CDR3 protein: CASRDRTSGVGDTQYF
V gene: TRBV12-3/TRBV12-4; J gene: TRBJ2-5; CDR3 length: 12; D gene: -; clone size: -; CDR3 DNA: TGTGCCAGCAGTTTGTCCCGGGAGACCCAGTACTTC; CDR3 protein: CASSLSRETQYF
V gene: TRBV6-5; J gene: TRBJ1-3; CDR3 length: 15; D gene: -; clone size: -; CDR3 DNA: TGTGCCAGCAGTTTGAGGCAGTCACCCGGAAACACCATATATTTT; CDR3 protein: CASSLRQSPGNTIYF
V gene: TRBV9; J gene: TRBJ2-3; CDR3 length: 15; D gene: TRBD2; clone size: -; CDR3 DNA: TGTGCCAGCAGCGCGACTAGCGGGGCTGGAGATACGCAGTATTTT; CDR3 protein: CASSATSGAGDTQYF
V gene: TRBV9; J gene: TRBJ1-5; CDR3 length: 14; D gene: -; clone size: -; CDR3 DNA: TGTGCCAGCAGCGCGGGGGTTAGCAATCAGCCCCAGCATTTT; CDR3 protein: CASSAGVSNQPQHF
V gene: TRBV30; J gene: TRBJ2-3; CDR3 length: 14; D gene: TRBD2; clone size: -; CDR3 DNA: TGTGCCTGGAGTGTAGCGGGGGTGACAGATACGCAGTATTTT; CDR3 protein: CAWSVAGVTDTQYF
V gene: TRBV25-1; J gene: TRBJ2-5; CDR3 length: 14; D gene: TRBD2; clone size: few; CDR3 DNA: TGTGCCAGCAGTGAGGCGGGAGCCCCAGAGACCCAGTACTTC; CDR3 protein: CASSEAGAPETQYF
V gene: TRBV5-1; J gene: TRBJ2-4; CDR3 length: 17; D gene: TRBD1; clone size: -; CDR3 DNA: TGCGCCAGCAGCTTGACGGGGACAGTATTAGCCAAAAACATTCAGTACTTC; CDR3 protein: CASSLTGTVLAKNIQYF
V gene: TRBV19; J gene: TRBJ2-2; CDR3 length: 16; D gene: TRBD2; clone size: -; CDR3 DNA: TGTGCCAGTAGTCGGGGGGGTGGAGGTGGCACCGGGGAGCTGTTTTTT; CDR3 protein: CASSRGGGGGTGELFF
V gene: TRBV23-1; J gene: TRBJ1-3; CDR3 length: 16; D gene: -; clone size: -; CDR3 DNA: TGCGCCAGCAGTCAACAGGCGGGGGGCTCTGGAAACACCATATATTTT; CDR3 protein: CASSQQAGGSGNTIYF
V gene: TRBV5-1; J gene: TRBJ1-2; CDR3 length: 15; D gene: TRBD1; clone size: -; CDR3 DNA: TGCGCCAGCAGCACGGGACAGGGGTCTATCGATGGCTACACCTTC; CDR3 protein: CASSTGQGSIDGYTF
V gene: TRBV28; J gene: TRBJ2-7; CDR3 length: 11; D gene: -; clone size: -; CDR3 DNA: TGTGCCAGCAGCCTTTACTACGAGCAGTACTTC; CDR3 protein: CASSLYYEQYF
V gene: TRBV4-1; J gene: TRBJ1-5; CDR3 length: 13; D gene: -; clone size: -; CDR3 DNA: TGCGCCAGCAGCCAAGGACTCGATCAGCCCCAGCATTTT; CDR3 protein: CASSQGLDQPQHF
V gene: TRBV6-5; J gene: TRBJ2-4; CDR3 length: 14; D gene: -; clone size: -; CDR3 DNA: TGTGCCAGCGGTACAGCACTAGCCAAAAACATTCAGTACTTC; CDR3 protein: CASGTALAKNIQYF
V gene: TRBV6-7; J gene: TRBJ2-2; CDR3 length: 16; D gene: TRBD2; clone size: -; CDR3 DNA: TGTGCCAGCAGTCGACGACTACCGGGAGGGGTCGGGGAGCTGTTTTTT; CDR3 protein: CASSRRLPGGVGELFF
V gene: TRBV5-3; J gene: TRBJ1-3; CDR3 length: 14; D gene: TRBD1; clone size: -; CDR3 DNA: TGTGCCAGAAGGCCTCGGACAGGTGGAAACACCATATATTTT; CDR3 protein: CARRPRTGGNTIYF
V gene: TRBV6-5; J gene: TRBJ2-2; CDR3 length: 14; D gene: -; clone size: -; CDR3 DNA: TGTGCCAGCAGGGACTTACAGGGAACCGGGGAGCTGTTTTTT; CDR3 protein: CASRDLQGTGELFF
V gene: TRBV2; J gene: TRBJ1-2; CDR3 length: 13; D gene: TRBD1; clone size: few; CDR3 DNA: TGTGCCAGCAGTGAAAGTCGCAGGGGGGGCTACACCTTC; CDR3 protein: CASSESRRGGYTF
V gene: TRBV19; J gene: TRBJ2-3; CDR3 length: 19; D gene: TRBD2; clone size: -; CDR3 DNA: TGTGCCAGTAGCGTGGGTCGGGTAGCGGGGGGCTGGAGTACAGATACGCAGTATTTT; CDR3 protein: CASSVGRVAGGWSTDTQYF
V gene: TRBV15; J gene: TRBJ2-5; CDR3 length: 12; D gene: -; clone size: -; CDR3 DNA: TGTGCCACCAGCAACGGGTTAGAGACCCAGTACTTC; CDR3 protein: CATSNGLETQYF
V gene: TRBV5-1; J gene: TRBJ2-3; CDR3 length: 12; D gene: -; clone size: few; CDR3 DNA: TGCGCCAGCAGCCCCGCGGCAGATACGCAGTATTTT; CDR3 protein: CASSPAADTQYF
V gene: TRBV3-1/TRBV3-2; J gene: TRBJ1-1; CDR3 length: 15; D gene: -; clone size: -; CDR3 DNA: TGTGCCAGCAGCCAAGATCCTGGAGCTGGCACTGAAGCTTTCTTT; CDR3 protein: CASSQDPGAGTEAFF
V gene: TRBV14; J gene: TRBJ1-2; CDR3 length: 16; D gene: -; clone size: -; CDR3 DNA: TGTGCCAGCAGCGCAGGACCATGGACATCGGTAGATGGCTACACCTTC; CDR3 protein: CASSAGPWTSVDGYTF
V gene: TRBV5-1; J gene: TRBJ2-3; CDR3 length: 13; D gene: -; clone size: -; CDR3 DNA: TGCGCCAGCAGCTTGGACGGGACAGATACGCAGTATTTT; CDR3 protein: CASSLDGTDTQYF
V gene: TRBV18; J gene: TRBJ2-2; CDR3 length: 18; D gene: -; clone size: -; CDR3 DNA: TGTGCCAGCTCACCCTTTCAGGACAGAAGGACCGTCACCGGGGAGCTGTTTTTT; CDR3 protein: CASSPFQDRRTVTGELFF
V gene: TRBV11-2; J gene: TRBJ2-2; CDR3 length: 14; D gene: -; clone size: -; CDR3 DNA: TGTGCCAGCAGCTTAAGGTCGAGGACCGGGGAGCTGTTTTTT; CDR3 protein: CASSLRSRTGELFF
V gene: TRBV15; J gene: TRBJ2-1; CDR3 length: 16; D gene: TRBD1; clone size: -; CDR3 DNA: TGTGCCACCAGCAGCCTCCGGGACAGGAGTTACAATGAGCAGTTCTTC; CDR3 protein: CATSSLRDRSYNEQFF
V gene: TRBV10-1; J gene: TRBJ2-3; CDR3 length: 11; D gene: -; clone size: -; CDR3 DNA: TGCGCCAGCAGTTCGGTAGATACGCAGTATTTT; CDR3 protein: CASSSVDTQYF
V gene: TRBV30; J gene: TRBJ2-1; CDR3 length: 12; D gene: TRBD2; clone size: -; CDR3 DNA: TGTGCCTGGACAGCGGGGGGTAATGAGCAGTTCTTC; CDR3 protein: CAWTAGGNEQFF
V gene: TRBV5-1; J gene: TRBJ2-7; CDR3 length: 16; D gene: TRBD1; clone size: few; CDR3 DNA: TGCGCCAGCAGCTTGACCCCGGGACAGAGCCTCGGCGAGCAGTACTTC; CDR3 protein: CASSLTPGQSLGEQYF
V gene: TRBV12-3/TRBV12-4; J gene: TRBJ2-7; CDR3 length: 11; D gene: -; clone size: -; CDR3 DNA: TGTGCCAGCAGGGACAGCTACGAGCAGTACTTC; CDR3 protein: CASRDSYEQYF
V gene: TRBV19; J gene: TRBJ1-4; CDR3 length: 15; D gene: -; clone size: -; CDR3 DNA: TGTGCCAGTATCCTAAGCGGCAGTGCTAATGAAAAACTGTTTTTT; CDR3 protein: CASILSGSANEKLFF
V gene: TRBV5-5; J gene: TRBJ1-6; CDR3 length: 14; D gene: -; clone size: -; CDR3 DNA: TGTGCCAGCAGTACCGACAGAAATAATTCACCCCTCCACTTT; CDR3 protein: CASSTDRNNSPLHF
V gene: TRBV6-1; J gene: TRBJ2-7; CDR3 length: 16; D gene: TRBD1; clone size: once; CDR3 DNA: TGTGCCAGCAGTGAATTCCAGGGGGTGGGTTCCTACGAGCAGTACTTC; CDR3 protein: CASSEFQGVGSYEQYF
V gene: TRBV5-8; J gene: TRBJ1-6; CDR3 length: 14; D gene: -; clone size: -; CDR3 DNA: TGTGCCAGCAGCTCGTTCGTTCGGGGTTCACCCCTCCACTTT; CDR3 protein: CASSSFVRGSPLHF
V gene: TRBV5-4; J gene: TRBJ1-6; CDR3 length: 13; D gene: -; clone size: -; CDR3 DNA: TGTGCCAGCAGCTACGGGAGCGGTGGACCCCTCCACTTT; CDR3 protein: CASSYGSGGPLHF
V gene: TRBV7-9; J gene: TRBJ1-1; CDR3 length: 16; D gene: -; clone size: -; CDR3 DNA: TGTGCCAGCAGCCCCAATCAAAACAGCTTGAACACTGAAGCTTTCTTT; CDR3 protein: CASSPNQNSLNTEAFF
V gene: TRBV1; J gene: TRBJ1-5; CDR3 length: 15; D gene: -; clone size: medium-sized; CDR3 DNA: TGCACCAGCAGCCAGGGGACAGGGTGTGATCAGCCCCAGCATTTT; CDR3 protein: CTSSQGTGCDQPQHF
V gene: TRBV3-1/TRBV3-2; J gene: TRBJ2-5; CDR3 length: 15; D gene: TRBD2; clone size: once; CDR3 DNA: TGTGCCAGCAGCCGAAATAGCGGGGGTGTGGAGACCCAGTACTTC; CDR3 protein: CASSRNSGGVETQYF
V gene: TRBV2; J gene: TRBJ2-3; CDR3 length: 17; D gene: -; clone size: few; CDR3 DNA: TGTGCCAGCAGTGAAGCGCTTTTTCAGGGCCCCACAGATACGCAGTATTTT; CDR3 protein: CASSEALFQGPTDTQYF